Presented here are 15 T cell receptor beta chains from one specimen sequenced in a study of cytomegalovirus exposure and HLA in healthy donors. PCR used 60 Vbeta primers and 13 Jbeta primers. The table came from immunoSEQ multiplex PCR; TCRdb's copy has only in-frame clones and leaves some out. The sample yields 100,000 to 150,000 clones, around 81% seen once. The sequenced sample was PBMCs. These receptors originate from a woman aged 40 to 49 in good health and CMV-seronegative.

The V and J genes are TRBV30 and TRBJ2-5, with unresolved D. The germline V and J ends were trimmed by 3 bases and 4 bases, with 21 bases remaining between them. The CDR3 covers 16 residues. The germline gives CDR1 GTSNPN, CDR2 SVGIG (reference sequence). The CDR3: CAWSVSTVRIRETQYF. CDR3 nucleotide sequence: TGTGCCTGGAGCGTATCCACGGTCAGGATACGAGAGACCCAGTACTTC. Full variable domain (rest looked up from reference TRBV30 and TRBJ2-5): SQTIHQWPATLVQPVGSPLSLECTVEGTSNPNLYWYRQAAGRGLQLLFYSVGIGQISSEVPQNLSASRPQDRQFILSSKKLLLSDSGFYLCAWSVSTVRIRETQYFGPGTRLLVL.

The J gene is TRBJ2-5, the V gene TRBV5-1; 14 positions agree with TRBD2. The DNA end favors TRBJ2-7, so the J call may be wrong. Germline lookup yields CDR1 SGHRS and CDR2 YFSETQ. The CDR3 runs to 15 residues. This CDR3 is CASSWGLAGVYEQYF. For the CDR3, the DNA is TGCGCCAGCAGCTGGGGACTAGCGGGAGTCTACGAGCAGTACTTC.

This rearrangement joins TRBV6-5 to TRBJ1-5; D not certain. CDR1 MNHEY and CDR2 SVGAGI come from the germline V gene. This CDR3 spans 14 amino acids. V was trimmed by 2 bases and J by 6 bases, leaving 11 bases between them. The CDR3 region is CASSYTGAGQPQHF. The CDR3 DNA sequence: TGTGCCAGCAGTTACACTGGTGCAGGTCAGCCCCAGCATTTT.

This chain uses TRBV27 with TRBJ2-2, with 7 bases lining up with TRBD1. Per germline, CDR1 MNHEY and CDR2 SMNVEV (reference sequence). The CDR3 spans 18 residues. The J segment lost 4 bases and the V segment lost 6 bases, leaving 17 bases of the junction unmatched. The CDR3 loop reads CASRGLKGANLATGELFF. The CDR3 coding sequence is TGTGCCAGCAGAGGGCTAAAGGGGGCGAATTTAGCCACCGGGGAGCTGTTTTTT.

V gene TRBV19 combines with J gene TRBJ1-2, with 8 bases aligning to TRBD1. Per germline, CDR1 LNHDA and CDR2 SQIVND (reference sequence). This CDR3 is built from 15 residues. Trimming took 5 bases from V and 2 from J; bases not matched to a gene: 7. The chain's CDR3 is CASSPGGTGNYGYTF. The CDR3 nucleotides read TGTGCCAGTAGTCCAGGGGGGACAGGCAACTATGGCTACACCTTC. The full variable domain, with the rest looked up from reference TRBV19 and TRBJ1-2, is DGGITQSPKYLFRKEGQNVTLSCEQNLNHDAMYWYRQDPGQGLRLIYYSQIVNDFQKGDIAEGYSVSREKKESFPLTVTSAQKNPTAFYLCASSPGGTGNYGYTFGSGTRLTVV.

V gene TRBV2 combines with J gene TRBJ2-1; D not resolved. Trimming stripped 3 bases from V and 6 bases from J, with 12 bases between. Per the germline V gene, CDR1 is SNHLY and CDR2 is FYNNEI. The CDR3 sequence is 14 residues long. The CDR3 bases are TGTGCCAGCAGTGACCGAAGCCGAACCAATGAGCAGTTCTTC. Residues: CASSDRSRTNEQFF. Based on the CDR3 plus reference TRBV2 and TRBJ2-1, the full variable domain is EPEVTQTPSHQVTQMGQEVILRCVPISNHLYFYWYRQILGQKVEFLVSFYNNEISEKSEIFDDQFSVERPDGSNFTLKIRSTKLEDSAMYFCASSDRSRTNEQFFGPGTRLTVL.

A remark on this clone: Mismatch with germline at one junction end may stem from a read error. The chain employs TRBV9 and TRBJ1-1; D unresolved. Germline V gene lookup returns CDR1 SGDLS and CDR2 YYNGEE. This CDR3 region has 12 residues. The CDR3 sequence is CASSVSNIEAFF. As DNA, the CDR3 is TGTGCCAGCAGCGTCTCGAACATTGAAGCTTTCTTT. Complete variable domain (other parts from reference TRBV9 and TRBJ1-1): DSGVTQTPKHLITATGQRVTLRCSPRSGDLSVYWYQQSLDQGLQFLIQYYNGEERAKGNILERFSAQQFPDLHSELNLSSLELGDSALYFCASSVSNIEAFFGQGTRLTVV.

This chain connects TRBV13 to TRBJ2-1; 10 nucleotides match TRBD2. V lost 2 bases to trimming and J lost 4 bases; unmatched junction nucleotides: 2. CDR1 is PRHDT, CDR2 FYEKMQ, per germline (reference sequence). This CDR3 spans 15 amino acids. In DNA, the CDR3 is TGTGCCAGCAGCTTAAGGACTAGCGGTTACAATGAGCAGTTCTTC. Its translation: CASSLRTSGYNEQFF.

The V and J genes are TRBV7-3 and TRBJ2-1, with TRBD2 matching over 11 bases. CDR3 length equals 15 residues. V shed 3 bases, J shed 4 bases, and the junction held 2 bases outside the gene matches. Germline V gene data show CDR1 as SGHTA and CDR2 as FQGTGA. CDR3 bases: TGTGCCAGCAGCTTTAGCGGGGGGGCTTACAATGAGCAGTTCTTC. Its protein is CASSFSGGAYNEQFF. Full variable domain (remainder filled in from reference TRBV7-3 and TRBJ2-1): GAGVSQTPSNKVTEKGKYVELRCDPISGHTALYWYRQSLGQGPEFLIYFQGTGAADDSGLPNDRFFAVRPEGSVSTLKIQRTERGDSAVYLCASSFSGGAYNEQFFGPGTRLTVL.

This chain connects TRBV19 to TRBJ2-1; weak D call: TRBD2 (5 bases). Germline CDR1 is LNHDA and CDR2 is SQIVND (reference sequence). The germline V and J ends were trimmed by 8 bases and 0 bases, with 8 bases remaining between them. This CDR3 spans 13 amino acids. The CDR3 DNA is TGTGCCAGTGTCGGGGTCTCCTACAATGAGCAGTTCTTC. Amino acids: CASVGVSYNEQFF.

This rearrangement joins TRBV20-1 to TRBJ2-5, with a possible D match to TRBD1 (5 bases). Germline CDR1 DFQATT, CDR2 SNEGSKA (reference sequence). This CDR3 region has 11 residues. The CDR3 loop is CSVDRAETQYF. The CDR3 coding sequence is TGCAGCGTCGACAGAGCAGAGACCCAGTACTTC.

In DNA, the CDR3 is TGTGCCAGCAGAGGGATCCGGGGAAAAGAGACCCAGTACTTC. Amino acids: CASRGIRGKETQYF. The chain recombines TRBV6-6 with TRBJ2-5; a possible D gene is TRBD2 (5 bases). From germline, CDR1 is MNHNY and CDR2 SVGAGI (reference sequence). The CDR3 spans 14 residues. Trimming shortened V by 6 bases and J by 3 bases, and 14 bases separated the two germline ends.

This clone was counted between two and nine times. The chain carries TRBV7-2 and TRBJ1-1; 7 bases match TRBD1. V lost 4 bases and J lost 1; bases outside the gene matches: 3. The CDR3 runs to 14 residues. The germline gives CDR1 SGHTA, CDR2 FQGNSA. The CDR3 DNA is TGTGCCAGCAGCTCCGACAGGGAGAACACTGAAGCTTTCTTT. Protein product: CASSSDRENTEAFF.

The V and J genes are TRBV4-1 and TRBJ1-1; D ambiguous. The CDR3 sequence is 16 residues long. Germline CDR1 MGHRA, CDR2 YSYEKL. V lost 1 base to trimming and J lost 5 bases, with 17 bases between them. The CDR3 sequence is CASSQASTARGTEAFF. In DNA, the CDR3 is TGCGCCAGCAGCCAAGCCTCGACGGCCCGGGGAACTGAAGCTTTCTTT.

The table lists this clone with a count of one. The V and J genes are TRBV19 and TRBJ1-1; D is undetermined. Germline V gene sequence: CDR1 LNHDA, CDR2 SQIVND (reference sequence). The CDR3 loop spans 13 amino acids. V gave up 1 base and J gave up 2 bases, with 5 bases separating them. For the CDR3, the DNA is TGTGCCAGTAGTATAGGAGGAAACACTGAAGCTTTCTTT. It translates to CASSIGGNTEAFF.